This record concerns one T cell receptor (beta chain) sequence. These data are taken from a study of control samples from healthy donors and cancer patients. Profiling relied on immunoSEQ multiplex PCR, and the TCRdb table lists in-frame clones only, not all of them. Among about 140,000 clones listed, approximately 92% were seen once. This CDR3 spans 14 amino acids. Germline loops: CDR1 SGHDT, CDR2 YYEEEE. J gave up 7 bases and V 3 bases, and 5 bases lay outside the gene matches. The sequence came from a man aged 25-45 years in good health. The chain carries TRBV5-6 and TRBJ1-4; 8 nucleotides agree with TRBD1. The source material was blood. The CDR3, as DNA: TGTGCCAGCAGCTACCAGGACAGGGCTGAAAAACTGTTTTTT. Its protein is CASSYQDRAEKLFF.